This T cell receptor (beta chain) derives from a study of long-term antiretroviral therapy in people with HIV. Regarding the study as a whole: Repertoires looked antigen-experienced, with only a slight naive shift after ART. Patients on ART gained diversity, which nonetheless stayed below transplant donor controls.

With survey level as its setting, the immunoSEQ assay was v3.0. Measured with immunoSEQ multiplex PCR; TCRdb has only the in-frame clones, and not every one. The table lists fewer than 25,000 clones, approximately 77% of them singletons, with about 5.2% in the top ten. The CDR3 sequence is 19 residues long. Looked up from germline, CDR1 is LNHDA and CDR2 is SQIVND (reference sequence). V was clipped by 5 bases and J by 1 base; unmatched bases: 14. A note on this clone: Its antigen is not known.

The sequencing here drew on unsorted PBMCs, taken 4.4 years after starting antiretroviral therapy. The chain is built from TRBV19 and TRBJ1-2, with 12 nucleotides matching TRBD1. The source of this sequence is a man younger than 45 with HIV. CDR3 bases: TGTGCCAGTAGTTCGTGGGAAGGGGACAGGGGGCTAGATAACTATGGCTACACCTTC. Translation: CASSSWEGDRGLDNYGYTF. The complete variable domain, with remaining parts taken from reference TRBV19 and TRBJ1-2, reads DGGITQSPKYLFRKEGQNVTLSCEQNLNHDAMYWYRQDPGQGLRLIYYSQIVNDFQKGDIAEGYSVSREKKESFPLTVTSAQKNPTAFYLCASSSWEGDRGLDNYGYTFGSGTRLTVV.